This TCR beta chain appears in the sequencing data of a study of cytomegalovirus exposure and HLA in healthy donors. This CDR3 spans 14 amino acids. The germline CDR1 and CDR2 sequences are SQVTM and ANQGSEA. V dropped 6 bases and J dropped 2 bases, with 15 bases sitting between them. Comment on this clone: What it binds is not known.

This PCR relied on a set of 60 Vbeta primers and 13 Jbeta primers. Method: immunoSEQ multiplex PCR; TCRdb's copy keeps in-frame clones and lacks some. The sample has about 78,000 clones; 63% are singletons. Points from the study as a whole: The authors enumerated around 150 TCR beta chains as linked to cytomegalovirus.

The chain combines TRBV29-1 with TRBJ2-3; a possible D gene is TRBD1 (6 bases). The receptor's source is a man aged 30 to 39 in good health and CMV-seropositive. Sequencing was done on a sample of PBMCs. The CDR3 nucleotides read TGCAGCGTGGCAACAGGGATAGTCACAGATACGCAGTATTTT. Its protein product is CSVATGIVTDTQYF.